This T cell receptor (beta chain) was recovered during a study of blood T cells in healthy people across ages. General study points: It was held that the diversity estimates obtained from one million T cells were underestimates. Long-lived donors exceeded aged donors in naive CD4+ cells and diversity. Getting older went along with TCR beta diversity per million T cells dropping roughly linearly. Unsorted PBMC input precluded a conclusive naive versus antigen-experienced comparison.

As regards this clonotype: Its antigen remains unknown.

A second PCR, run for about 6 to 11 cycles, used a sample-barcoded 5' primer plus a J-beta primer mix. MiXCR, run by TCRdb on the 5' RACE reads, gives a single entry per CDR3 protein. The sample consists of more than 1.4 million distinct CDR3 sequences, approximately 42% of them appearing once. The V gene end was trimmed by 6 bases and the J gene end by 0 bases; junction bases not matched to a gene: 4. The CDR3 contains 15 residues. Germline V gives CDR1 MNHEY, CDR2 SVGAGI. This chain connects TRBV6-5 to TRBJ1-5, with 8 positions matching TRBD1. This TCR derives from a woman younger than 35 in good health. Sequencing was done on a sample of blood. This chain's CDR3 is CASSDTGGSNQPQHF. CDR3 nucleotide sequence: TGTGCCAGCAGCGATACAGGGGGTAGCAATCAGCCCCAGCATTTT.